This T cell receptor beta chain was observed in a study of blood T cell repertoires in COVID-19. As for the study in general: The origin of the acute and convalescent COVID-19 samples was the United States, Italy and Spain.

The CDR3 is 16 residues long. CDR1 MNHEY and CDR2 SVGAGI come from the germline V gene. V dropped 2 bases and J dropped 1 base, with 12 bases sitting between them. The data were produced by immunoSEQ multiplex PCR, yet TCRdb's version contains in-frame clones alone and is incomplete. The table has 13,000 or so clones, more than 75% seen once. Sequencing was performed on peripheral blood. The receptor was derived from a man between 65 and 85 years old with active COVID-19. This chain joins TRBV6-5 and TRBJ1-3; a weak D match, TRBD1 (5 bases). This chain's CDR3 is CASSYRQGTSGNTIYF. The CDR3 DNA is TGTGCCAGCAGTTACCGCCAGGGCACTTCTGGAAACACCATATATTTT.